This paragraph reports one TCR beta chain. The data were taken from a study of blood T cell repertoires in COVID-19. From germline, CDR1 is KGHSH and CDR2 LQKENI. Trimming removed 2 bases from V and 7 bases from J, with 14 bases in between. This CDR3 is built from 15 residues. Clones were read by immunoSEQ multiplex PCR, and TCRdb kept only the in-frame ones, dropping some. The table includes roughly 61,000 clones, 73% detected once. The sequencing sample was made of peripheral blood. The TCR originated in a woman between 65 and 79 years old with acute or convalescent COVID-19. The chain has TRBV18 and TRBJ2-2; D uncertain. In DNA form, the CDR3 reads TGTGCCAGCTCACCAAGAACAGAGTTCAACGGGGAGCTGTTTTTT. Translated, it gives CASSPRTEFNGELFF.